Each of the 19 T cell receptor beta chains below was sequenced from the same sample in a study of CD8 T cells in ankylosing spondylitis. Study-level findings and limits: Apparently characteristic of ankylosing spondylitis blood was a TCR beta motif (fewer than ten highly homologous variants).

Using its own MiXCR run on the 5' RACE reads, TCRdb lists one record per CDR3 protein. Of more than 300,000 distinct CDR3 sequences listed, under 8.5% are singletons. Antigens of these TCRs are unknown. The source material was blood, either unsorted or a sorted T cell fraction (not recorded which). These receptors were taken from a male donor with ankylosing spondylitis.

This clonotype was seen repeatedly, ten times or more. The CDR3 loop is CASSLVPLGWLAGYNEQFF. The CDR3 coding sequence is TGTGCCAGCAGCTTGGTTCCCCTCGGTTGGCTAGCGGGTTACAATGAGCAGTTCTTC. The chain combines TRBV11-1 with TRBJ2-1, with TRBD2 matching over 8 bases. Germline CDR1 SGHAT, CDR2 FQDESV (reference sequence). V lost 3 bases and J lost 4; bases outside the gene matches: 17. This CDR3 contains 19 residues. Full variable domain (rest looked up from reference TRBV11-1 and TRBJ2-1): EAEVAQSPRYKITEKSQAVAFWCDPISGHATLYWYRQILGQGPELLVQFQDESVVDDSQLPKDRFSAERLKGVDSTLKIQPAELGDSAMYLCASSLVPLGWLAGYNEQFFGPGTRLTVL.

This clonotype has just a few counts. The rearrangement joins TRBV15 to TRBJ2-1; 9 positions agree with TRBD2. The ends lost 3 bases at V and 9 bases at J; junction bases unmatched: 15. Per the germline V gene, CDR1 is LNHNV and CDR2 is YYDKDF (reference sequence). This CDR3 spans 17 amino acids. CDR3 sequence reads: CATSRDPVVSGRSEQFF. Written as DNA, the CDR3 is TGTGCCACCAGCAGGGATCCCGTCGTGAGCGGGAGGAGTGAGCAGTTCTTC.

There are a few counts of this clonotype. The chain uses TRBV20-1 and TRBJ2-2; possible D gene TRBD2, 5 bases. Germline lookup yields CDR1 DFQATT and CDR2 SNEGSKA (reference sequence). This CDR3 is 17 amino acids long. Trimming took off 3 bases at V and 0 bases at J, with 17 bases between the two ends. The CDR3 sequence is CSASHQPRTSNTGELFF. CDR3 in DNA: TGCAGTGCTAGCCACCAGCCCAGGACTTCGAACACCGGGGAGCTGTTTTTT.

As regards this clonotype: The junction departs from the called germline gene at one end, perhaps through a read error. J is TRBJ2-1 and V is TRBV12-3 or TRBV12-4; the D gene is possibly TRBD1 (7 bases). This CDR3 is 12 amino acids long. The CDR3, as DNA: TGTGGCAGCAGGGGGGAATACAATGAGCAGTTCTTC. This translates into CGSRGEYNEQFF.

This clonotype was counted a few times. J is TRBJ1-1 and V is TRBV6-1; tentatively, D is TRBD1 (6 bases). The CDR3 runs to 13 residues. Trimming shortened V by 6 bases and J by 6 bases, and 14 bases separated the two germline ends. Germline CDR1 and CDR2: MNHNS and SASEGT. DNA of the CDR3: TGTGCCAGCAGGCAAACAGGGCCGGCTGAAGCTTTCTTT. Translating it yields CASRQTGPAEAFF.

This clonotype was picked up a small number of times. This chain joins TRBV7-9 and TRBJ2-6; D not certain. The CDR3 has 17 amino acids. Germline loops: CDR1 SEHNR, CDR2 FQNEAQ (reference sequence). V was shortened by 3 bases and J by 0 bases, with 12 bases between the two germline ends. DNA for the CDR3: TGTGCCAGCAGCTTTAACAGACCATACTCTGGGGCCAACGTCCTGACTTTC. It codes for CASSFNRPYSGANVLTF.

The V gene is TRBV7-8, the J gene TRBJ2-1; 9 nucleotides match TRBD2. V was clipped by 0 bases and J by 0 bases; unmatched bases: 9. Germline values: CDR1 SGHVS, CDR2 FQNEAQ. The CDR3 is 19 amino acids. Written as DNA, the CDR3 is TGTGCCAGCAGCTTAGCGTGGGCTAGCGGGGCGAGCTCCTACAATGAGCAGTTCTTC. Translation gives CASSLAWASGASSYNEQFF.

There are many counts of this clonotype. V usage is TRBV19 and J usage is TRBJ2-2, with TRBD1 matching over 8 bases. The CDR3 has 14 amino acids. Germline V gene lookup returns CDR1 LNHDA and CDR2 SQIVND (reference sequence). The V gene end was trimmed by 7 bases and the J gene end by 5 bases; junction bases not matched to a gene: 6. As DNA, the CDR3 is TGTGCCAGTACCCGGACAGGGCGGACCGGGGAGCTGTTTTTT. Translated: CASTRTGRTGELFF.

This clonotype showed up many times. The chain joins TRBV2 to TRBJ1-3; 10 bases fit TRBD1. Trimming cost V 6 bases and J 2 bases; bases outside gene matches: 1. The CDR3 length is 14 residues. Per the germline V gene, CDR1 is SNHLY and CDR2 is FYNNEI. The CDR3 sequence: CASSGQGAGNTIYF. The CDR3 coding sequence is TGTGCCAGCAGCGGACAGGGGGCTGGAAACACCATATATTTT.

This clonotype was seen only a few times. The gene calls are TRBV24-1 and TRBJ1-2; possible D gene TRBD1, 5 bases. There are 13 residues in the CDR3. CDR1 is KGHDR and CDR2 is SFDVKD in the germline V gene. Trimming took 6 bases from V and 5 from J, leaving 12 bases between them. Written as DNA, the CDR3 is TGTGCCACCAGTACCACCGGGACTTATGGCTACACCTTC. The encoded protein is CATSTTGTYGYTF.

Worth noting for this clonotype: Just one base apart from a much larger clone, this may be a read error. This rearrangement joins TRBV12-3 or TRBV12-4 to TRBJ1-2; D is unresolved. With 4 bases removed from V and 3 bases from J, the gap between germline ends came to 9 bases. This CDR3 contains 13 residues. The CDR3 DNA sequence: TGTGCCAGCAGTTCTAACAAGGACTATGGCTACACCTTC. Translation: CASSSNKDYGYTF.

Only a few counts were recorded for this clonotype. The chain joins TRBV4-1 to TRBJ1-1; D call uncertain. The V gene lost 0 bases and the J gene lost 1 base, with 6 bases spanning the gap. The CDR3 runs to 14 residues. The germline gives CDR1 MGHRA, CDR2 YSYEKL. The CDR3 spells CASSQEIPNTEAFF. The CDR3 DNA reads TGCGCCAGCAGCCAAGAGATTCCGAACACTGAAGCTTTCTTT.

This clonotype turned up a few times. The J gene is TRBJ2-2, the V gene TRBV18, with 11 bases that match TRBD1. After removal of 4 bases from V and 3 bases from J, the junction contained 7 bases not matched to a gene. This CDR3 is 17 amino acids long. Germline values: CDR1 KGHSH, CDR2 LQKENI. CDR3 coding DNA: TGTGCCAGCTCACTGCGGACAGGGGGCATAGACACCGGGGAGCTGTTTTTT. Translating it yields CASSLRTGGIDTGELFF.

The CDR3 sequence is CSAQREYSNQPQHF. The CDR3 bases are TGCAGTGCTCAAAGGGAGTATAGCAATCAGCCCCAGCATTTT. This sequence joins TRBV20-1 and TRBJ1-5; D is undetermined. The germline V gene encodes CDR1 DFQATT and CDR2 SNEGSKA (reference sequence). The CDR3 consists of 14 residues. The V end was cut by 5 bases, the J end by 0 bases, with 11 bases between.

The chain employs TRBV5-1 and TRBJ2-1; TRBD2 agrees at 7 bases. Trimming at V came to 0 bases and at J to 5 bases, leaving 8 bases not matched to a gene. Germline V CDR1 and CDR2: SGHRS, YFSETQ. The CDR3 length is 16 residues. In DNA form, the CDR3 reads TGCGCCAGCAGCTTGGTGGGACTAACAGCCAACAATGAGCAGTTCTTC. This translates into CASSLVGLTANNEQFF.

The chain joins TRBV29-1 to TRBJ1-1; unclear D gene. The V end was cut by 4 bases, the J end by 7 bases, with 10 bases between. This CDR3 region has 11 residues. Germline lookup yields CDR1 SQVTM and CDR2 ANQGSEA. The CDR3 sequence: CSVAEGGEAFF. DNA of the CDR3: TGCAGCGTTGCGGAGGGCGGTGAAGCTTTCTTT.

The chain uses TRBV10-3 and TRBJ2-1; the match to TRBD2 covers 8 bases. With 4 bases clipped from V and 3 bases from J, the junction kept 5 bases outside the gene matches. This CDR3 spans 15 amino acids. Germline V gives CDR1 ENHRY, CDR2 SYGVKD. In DNA, the CDR3 is TGTGCCATCAGTGGCGGTCTAGCGGGCTACAATGAGCAGTTCTTC. Amino acids: CAISGGLAGYNEQFF.

This clonotype was observed a handful of times. The chain is built from TRBV29-1 and TRBJ1-1, with D perhaps matching TRBD1 (6 bases). CDR3 length: 14 residues. The germline V gene encodes CDR1 SQVTM and CDR2 ANQGSEA. The V and J ends lost 0 bases and 3 bases respectively, with 11 bases between them. In DNA form, the CDR3 reads TGCAGCGTTGAAGAGTCCAGGGGTGACACTGAAGCTTTCTTT. Its translation: CSVEESRGDTEAFF.

The chain couples TRBV3-1 to TRBJ1-1, with D maybe TRBD1 (5 bases). The CDR3 consists of 12 residues. Trimming pared 4 bases from V and 10 bases from J, leaving 13 bases between. CDR1 and CDR2 from the germline V gene are LGHDT and YNNKEL (reference sequence). CDR3 coding DNA: TGTGCCAGCAGCCCAGCGGGGGGGTTAGCTTTCTTT. Its protein is CASSPAGGLAFF. The variable domain in full, completed from reference TRBV3-1 and TRBJ1-1, reads DTAVSQTPKYLVTQMGNDKSIKCEQNLGHDTMYWYKQDSKKFLKIMFSYNNKELIINETVPNRFSPKSPDKAHLNLHINSLELGDSAVYFCASSPAGGLAFFGQGTRLTVV.